The 15 T cell receptor beta chains listed next were all sequenced from one sample in a study of T-cell memory formation after mild COVID-19 (dated by TCRdb to the early 2020s). Library generation was performed with 5' RACE. The sequencing machine was an Illumina NovaSeq 6000. TCRdb redid the processing of the public reads, applying fastp at Q25 and MiXCR, and retained in-frame beta chains. CDR3 protein sequences are deduplicated, and each keeps its most common genes and DNA. The sample includes about 410,000 distinct CDR3 sequences, with about a sixth observed a single time. The ten largest clones capture 20% to 25% of the sample. Sample: PBMCs or a T cell subset sorted from them (not recorded which). These TCRs come from a man in his late teens or twenties who had mild COVID-19 (a few samples of this study predate the infection). The sample titles of this study are shuffled in the database, so cell type and time point are left out; the donor was told from shared clones.

This sequence joins TRBV27 and TRBJ2-3; 9 bases align to TRBD1. The CDR3 spans 17 residues. Germline-derived CDR1 and CDR2 are MNHEY and SMNVEV (reference sequence). V was clipped by 3 bases and J by 5 bases; unmatched bases: 12. The CDR3 here is CASSFLGRGQGQDTQYF. The CDR3 DNA is TGTGCCAGCAGTTTTTTGGGGAGAGGACAGGGGCAAGATACGCAGTATTTT.

The rearrangement uses TRBV6-5 and TRBJ2-7; no definite D call. V was pared by 6 bases and J by 2 bases, with 14 bases between. Germline CDR1 is MNHEY and CDR2 is SVGAGI. This CDR3 has 14 residues. Written as DNA, the CDR3 is TGTGCCAGCAGCATCTACCCTGCTACCTACGAGCAGTACTTC. Amino acids: CASSIYPATYEQYF.

The V gene is TRBV6-5, the J gene TRBJ1-2; 12 bases agree with TRBD1. The V gene end was trimmed by 6 bases and the J gene end by 3 bases; junction bases not matched to a gene: 8. The CDR3 is made up of 16 amino acids. Germline V gene lookup returns CDR1 MNHEY and CDR2 SVGAGI. The CDR3 spells CASSPGTGGSYYGYTF. CDR3 DNA: TGTGCCAGCAGCCCCGGGACAGGGGGCTCGTACTATGGCTACACCTTC.

The sample holds a few counts of this clonotype. V and J are TRBV20-1 and TRBJ1-2; tentative D call: TRBD1 (6 bases). CDR1 is DFQATT, CDR2 SNEGSKA, per germline (reference sequence). The CDR3 has 13 residues. The germline V and J ends were trimmed by 3 bases and 2 bases, with 10 bases remaining between them. CDR3 nucleotides: TGCAGTGCTAGTGCCGGGACAAACTATGGCTACACCTTC. It encodes CSASAGTNYGYTF.

Worth noting for this clonotype: A much larger clone lies one base from this, so it may be a read error. V usage is TRBV24-1 and J usage is TRBJ2-2, with D hard to call. This CDR3 has 14 amino acids. Germline-derived CDR1 and CDR2 are KGHDR and SFDVKD. V lost 7 bases, J lost 9 bases, and 17 bases lay in between. CDR3 residues: CATRSARQARELFF. In DNA form, the CDR3 reads TGTGCCACCAGATCGGCTAGGCAGGCCAGGGAGCTGTTTTTT.

CDR3 region: CASSQETGGNSGEQFF. The CDR3 DNA sequence: TGCGCCAGCAGCCAAGAGACAGGGGGTAATTCGGGTGAGCAGTTCTTC. The rearrangement uses TRBV4-3 and TRBJ2-1, with 9 bases identical to TRBD1. Germline V gives CDR1 LGHNA, CDR2 YSLEER. The junction had 9 bases not matched to a gene; V was cut back by 0 bases and J by 9 bases. The CDR3 loop spans 16 amino acids.

The chain uses TRBV9 and TRBJ2-3; D is uncertain. The V gene's germline CDR1 is SGDLS and CDR2 YYNGEE. This CDR3 is 15 amino acids long. V was shortened by 0 bases and J by 2 bases, with 10 bases between the two germline ends. Here the CDR3 DNA reads TGTGCCAGCAGCGTAGTAGATTTGGACACAGATACGCAGTATTTT. It encodes CASSVVDLDTDTQYF.

The chain recombines TRBV5-1 with TRBJ2-4; 9 bases are shared with TRBD2. V gave up 2 bases and J gave up 5 bases; unmatched junction bases: 5. This CDR3 spans 15 amino acids. The germline V gene has CDR1 SGHRS and CDR2 YFSETQ. The CDR3 loop reads CASSFVAGAQNIQYF. The CDR3 coding sequence is TGCGCCAGCAGCTTTGTAGCGGGGGCTCAAAACATTCAGTACTTC.

The table lists this clonotype with a few counts. The rearrangement joins TRBV15 to TRBJ2-7; 8 bases agree with TRBD2. J gave up 10 bases and V 3 bases, and 8 bases lay outside the gene matches. Germline V CDR1 and CDR2: LNHNV, YYDKDF (reference sequence). This CDR3 has 13 amino acids. The CDR3 loop is CATSSVIAGTQYV. In nucleotides, the CDR3 is TGTGCCACCAGCAGCGTGATAGCGGGGACCCAGTACGTC.

This clonotype was counted a few times. This chain connects TRBV28 to TRBJ1-2; 9 positions agree with TRBD1. V shed 5 bases, J shed 4 bases, and the junction held 5 bases outside the gene matches. From germline, CDR1 is MDHEN and CDR2 SYDVKM. The CDR3 has 14 residues. CDR3 sequence reads: CASSPLDRGYGYTF. The CDR3 region has the DNA TGTGCCAGCAGTCCCCTGGACAGGGGCTATGGCTACACCTTC.

This clonotype appeared a few times. The rearrangement links TRBV5-6 to TRBJ2-5; 9 bases are shared with TRBD1. This CDR3 contains 13 residues. Per the germline V gene, CDR1 is SGHDT and CDR2 is YYEEEE. The V gene end was trimmed by 4 bases and the J gene end by 7 bases; junction bases not matched to a gene: 5. Here the CDR3 reads CASSHRGLGTQYF. The CDR3 DNA sequence: TGTGCCAGCAGCCACAGGGGGCTGGGGACCCAGTACTTC. The whole variable domain, remainder taken from reference TRBV5-6 and TRBJ2-5, is DAGVTQSPTHLIKTRGQQVTLRCSPKSGHDTVSWYQQALGQGPQFIFQYYEEEERQRGNFPDRFSGHQFPNYSSELNVNALLLGDSALYLCASSHRGLGTQYFGPGTRLLVL.

V is TRBV28 and J is TRBJ1-6; 7 bases match TRBD1. The germline V gene has CDR1 MDHEN and CDR2 SYDVKM. The V segment lost 4 bases and the J segment 7 bases; nucleotides outside the gene matches: 7. CDR3 size: 15 residues. The CDR3 coding sequence is TGTGCCAGCAGTTCACTCCGGGACAGAAATTCACCCCTCCACTTT. Translated: CASSSLRDRNSPLHF.

This clonotype was counted a few times. The J gene is TRBJ2-6, the V gene TRBV12-3 or TRBV12-4, with a tentative D call TRBD2 (6 bases). The CDR3 has 16 residues. Between the trimmed V and J ends, which lost 5 bases and 0 bases, there was a span of 11 bases. The CDR3 here is CASSGGAHSGANVLTF. CDR3 in DNA: TGTGCCAGCAGTGGAGGGGCCCACTCTGGGGCCAACGTCCTGACTTTC.

This clonotype showed up just a few times. The chain recombines TRBV19 with TRBJ2-3; 7 nucleotides line up with TRBD1. CDR1 LNHDA and CDR2 SQIVND come from the germline V gene (reference sequence). The CDR3 consists of 16 residues. V lost 5 bases and J lost 2; bases outside the gene matches: 10. CDR3 loop: CASSSSGTANTDTQYF. CDR3 nucleotide sequence: TGTGCCAGTAGTTCCTCCGGGACAGCAAACACAGATACGCAGTATTTT. The entire variable domain, with the rest obtained from reference TRBV19 and TRBJ2-3, is as follows: DGGITQSPKYLFRKEGQNVTLSCEQNLNHDAMYWYRQDPGQGLRLIYYSQIVNDFQKGDIAEGYSVSREKKESFPLTVTSAQKNPTAFYLCASSSSGTANTDTQYFGPGTRLTVL.

This clonotype was picked up a small number of times. This chain uses TRBV20-1 with TRBJ1-6; D is unresolved. Germline CDR1 is DFQATT and CDR2 is SNEGSKA (reference sequence). Deletions cut 5 bases from V and 10 bases from J, with 21 bases between. There are 15 residues in the CDR3. The CDR3 reads CSAGRGGLSDSPLHF. The CDR3, as DNA: TGCAGTGCTGGGAGAGGTGGGTTGAGCGACTCACCCCTCCACTTT.